Each of the 15 T cell receptor beta chains below was sequenced from the same sample in a study of beta chain features in type 1 diabetes. The study's findings and limits: All four CD4+ subsets of Type 1 diabetes patients contained TCRB CDR3s that were moderately but significantly shorter.

These receptors are not linked to any known antigen. Sequencing targeted expressed TCRB transcripts, as all isolated RNA had been reverse transcribed. Clones were sequenced by immunoSEQ multiplex PCR, and TCRdb holds only the in-frame ones, with some missing. The sample lists 100,000 to 150,000 clones, around a sixth occurring once. The sample consisted of central memory CD4+ T cells from blood. Receptors originate from a man in his late teens or twenties with type 1 diabetes.

This chain uses TRBV30 with TRBJ1-5; 7 bases line up with TRBD1. V lost 4 bases and J lost 3; bases outside the gene matches: 9. Germline CDR1 is GTSNPN and CDR2 is SVGIG (reference sequence). This CDR3 spans 15 amino acids. The CDR3 DNA reads TGTGCCTGGAATTTTGGGACAGTTACCAATCAGCCCCAGCATTTT. This sequence encodes CAWNFGTVTNQPQHF.

For the CDR3, the DNA is TGTGCCAGCAGCCGCAGTTTGGACCCTAGCACAGATACGCAGTATTTT. Protein product: CASSRSLDPSTDTQYF. The chain carries TRBV11-1 and TRBJ2-3, with D hard to call. The CDR3 has 16 amino acids. CDR1 SGHAT and CDR2 FQDESV come from the germline V gene (reference sequence). Trimming removed 5 bases at V and 0 bases at J, with 15 bases between.

This clone came up a few times. The chain employs TRBV9 and TRBJ1-2; D is unresolved. Germline V gene lookup returns CDR1 SGDLS and CDR2 YYNGEE. The V end was cut by 0 bases, the J end by 8 bases, with 17 bases between. This CDR3 comprises 15 residues. The CDR3 loop reads CASSVAGRAVGGYTF. CDR3 DNA: TGTGCCAGCAGCGTAGCTGGGAGGGCCGTGGGAGGCTACACCTTC.

This clone was recorded many times. V is TRBV10-3 and J is TRBJ2-7; TRBD2 aligns across 8 bases. The trim removed 6 bases at V and 2 bases at J, leaving 9 bases unmatched. The CDR3 runs 15 residues. Germline V CDR1 and CDR2: ENHRY, SYGVKD. CDR3 residues: CAIRESGSDTYEQYF. For the CDR3, the DNA is TGTGCCATCAGAGAGAGCGGGAGTGACACCTACGAGCAGTACTTC.

V is TRBV10-1 and J is TRBJ2-3; D is uncertain. The CDR3 is 13 residues long. In germline, CDR1 is WNHNN, CDR2 SYGVQD (reference sequence). V lost 3 bases and J lost 3, with 7 bases in between. CDR3 sequence reads: CASSEAGTDTQYF. CDR3 coding DNA: TGCGCCAGCAGTGAAGCCGGAACAGATACGCAGTATTTT.

This clone was detected ten times or more. This chain uses TRBV29-1 with TRBJ2-7; 7 positions agree with TRBD1. The CDR3 is 13 amino acids. CDR1 is SQVTM and CDR2 is ANQGSEA in the germline V gene. J was trimmed by 10 bases and V by 4 bases; bases with no gene match: 13. The CDR3 spells CSVGRDTGALQYF. CDR3 in DNA: TGCAGCGTTGGCCGAGATACAGGGGCCCTTCAGTACTTC.

Relative to its sample, this clone is medium-sized (0.01 to 0.1%). V is TRBV18 and J is TRBJ2-2, with D possibly being TRBD2 (5 bases). From germline, CDR1 is KGHSH and CDR2 LQKENI. CDR3 length equals 15 residues. The V end was cut by 2 bases, the J end by 6 bases, with 13 bases between. In DNA, the CDR3 is TGTGCCAGCTCACCATTCCGGGAAAAAGCCGGGGAGCTGTTTTTT. Residues: CASSPFREKAGELFF. The whole variable domain, filled in from reference TRBV18 and TRBJ2-2, reads NAGVMQNPRHLVRRRGQEARLRCSPMKGHSHVYWYRQLPEEGLKFMVYLQKENIIDESGMPKERFSAEFPKEGPSILRIQQVVRGDSAAYFCASSPFREKAGELFFGEGSRLTVL.

The chain links TRBV2 to TRBJ2-7, with TRBD1 identical over 11 bases. This CDR3 region has 13 residues. Germline CDR1 is SNHLY and CDR2 is FYNNEI. With V trimmed by 3 bases and J by 5 bases, 0 bases remained unmatched. The CDR3: CASSEDRGHEQYF. The CDR3 DNA sequence: TGTGCCAGCAGTGAGGACAGGGGGCACGAGCAGTACTTC.

The rearrangement links TRBV5-1 to TRBJ1-1; D perhaps matches TRBD1 (6 bases). The CDR3 length is 15 residues. Germline assignment: CDR1 SGHRS and CDR2 YFSETQ. Trimming pared 0 bases from V and 10 bases from J, leaving 19 bases between. The CDR3 here is CASSLDRTEVSGAFF. CDR3 bases: TGCGCCAGCAGCTTGGACCGGACAGAAGTTAGTGGAGCTTTCTTT.

This clone was detected a few times. The chain has TRBV2 and TRBJ1-2; the D gene is possibly TRBD1 (6 bases). This CDR3 has 14 amino acids. V gave up 2 bases and J gave up 4 bases, with 11 bases separating them. CDR1 is SNHLY, CDR2 FYNNEI, per germline. The CDR3 region is CASSEQGFSYGYTF. CDR3 in DNA: TGTGCCAGCAGTGAACAGGGGTTTAGCTATGGCTACACCTTC.

This clone has just a few counts. This chain joins TRBV15 and TRBJ1-2; the match to TRBD1 covers 8 bases. This CDR3 is built from 17 residues. Germline-derived CDR1 and CDR2 are LNHNV and YYDKDF (reference sequence). The V and J ends lost 1 base and 1 base, in that order; junction bases with no gene match: 8. CDR3 loop: CATSRGTGPSNNYGYTF. CDR3 nucleotide sequence: TGTGCCACCAGCAGAGGGACAGGGCCCTCAAATAACTATGGCTACACCTTC. The full variable domain, completed using reference TRBV15 and TRBJ1-2, is DAMVIQNPRYQVTQFGKPVTLSCSQTLNHNVMYWYQQKSSQAPKLLFHYYDKDFNNEADTPDNFQSRRPNTSFCFLDIRSPGLGDTAMYLCATSRGTGPSNNYGYTFGSGTRLTVV.

The rearrangement uses TRBV28 and TRBJ2-5, with 7 nucleotides matching TRBD1. J was trimmed by 4 bases and V by 6 bases; bases with no gene match: 8. The CDR3 contains 14 residues. Germline-derived CDR1 and CDR2 are MDHEN and SYDVKM. The CDR3 region is CASSLDRVRETQYF. In DNA form, the CDR3 reads TGTGCCAGCAGCCTAGACAGGGTCCGAGAGACCCAGTACTTC. Combining the CDR3 with reference TRBV28 and TRBJ2-5 gives the whole variable domain DVKVTQSSRYLVKRTGEKVFLECVQDMDHENMFWYRQDPGLGLRLIYFSYDVKMKEKGDIPEGYSVSREKKERFSLILESASTNQTSMYLCASSLDRVRETQYFGPGTRLLVL.

V is TRBV7-2 and J is TRBJ2-1, with D perhaps TRBD1 or TRBD2 (6 bases each). This CDR3 comprises 17 residues. The germline V and J ends were trimmed by 0 bases and 0 bases, with 12 bases remaining between them. Germline V CDR1 and CDR2: SGHTA, FQGNSA. The chain's CDR3 is CASSLAGGGSSYNEQFF. CDR3 DNA sequence: TGTGCCAGCAGCTTAGCGGGGGGCGGCAGCTCCTACAATGAGCAGTTCTTC.

This clone was observed many times. J is TRBJ2-1 and V is TRBV6-5; TRBD1 is a possible D gene (5 bases). The germline V gene has CDR1 MNHEY and CDR2 SVGAGI. Trimming pared 5 bases from V and 5 bases from J, leaving 13 bases between. The CDR3 covers 14 residues. The CDR3 sequence is CASSEGGQNNEQFF. The DNA of the CDR3 is TGTGCCAGCAGTGAAGGTGGACAAAACAATGAGCAGTTCTTC.

This clone has a handful of counts. This chain joins TRBV7-9 and TRBJ1-1; D uncertain. Germline CDR1 SEHNR, CDR2 FQNEAQ (reference sequence). The CDR3 spans 10 residues. V was shortened by 5 bases and J by 7 bases, with 5 bases between the two germline ends. The chain's CDR3 is CASSTFEAFF. The CDR3 DNA is TGTGCCAGCAGCACATTTGAAGCTTTCTTT.